A selection of T cell receptor beta chains follows, all from one sample in a study of blood T cell repertoires in COVID-19. Here immunoSEQ multiplex PCR was the method, and the copy in TCRdb shows in-frame clones only, minus some. The sample lists about 190,000 clones; around nine tenths were seen once. Sequences were obtained from peripheral blood. The receptor set was obtained from a human donor in a cohort sampled during active COVID-19. Each CDR3 is given with its conserved first and last residue. Each record gives: J gene, V gene, D gene, clone size, CDR3 DNA, CDR3 protein. The D gene is left open where the match is weak. Only part of the rows carry a size: once, few, many, or a class if the clone is expanded.

J: TRBJ1-2; V: TRBV27; D: .; size: .; DNA: TGTGCCAAACAGAGCTATGGCTACACCTTC; CDR3: CAKQSYGYTF
J: TRBJ2-1; V: TRBV10-1; D: TRBD2; size: once; DNA: TGCGCCAGCAGTCCTAGCGGGAGGGTATACAATGAGCAGTTCTTC; CDR3: CASSPSGRVYNEQFF
J: TRBJ2-5; V: TRBV7-2; D: TRBD2; size: once; DNA: TGTGCCAGCAGGAGGGGAGGGCCGGGAGAGACCCAGTACTTC; CDR3: CASRRGGPGETQYF
J: TRBJ1-4; V: TRBV6-6; D: TRBD1; size: .; DNA: TGTGCCAGCAGTTACGGACAGGGGCCTAATGAAAAACTGTTTTTT; CDR3: CASSYGQGPNEKLFF
J: TRBJ2-1; V: TRBV4-2; D: TRBD2; size: .; DNA: TGTGCCAGCAGCCGGCTGACTAGCGGTAACTACAATGAGCAGTTCTTC; CDR3: CASSRLTSGNYNEQFF
J: TRBJ1-2; V: TRBV5-1; D: TRBD1; size: once; DNA: TGCGCCAGCAGCCTAGGGACAGGGTTCTATGGCTACACCTTC; CDR3: CASSLGTGFYGYTF
J: TRBJ2-7; V: TRBV7-2; D: TRBD2; size: .; DNA: TGTGCCAGCAGCCCCATCTCTAGCGGGGCTTACGAGCAGTACTTC; CDR3: CASSPISSGAYEQYF
J: TRBJ2-1; V: TRBV4-1; D: .; size: .; DNA: TGCGCCAGCAGCCAAGACGGGTTCTACAATGAGCAGTTCTTC; CDR3: CASSQDGFYNEQFF
J: TRBJ1-1; V: TRBV12-3/TRBV12-4; D: .; size: .; DNA: TGTGCCAGCAGGTCACAGGGTAGCACTGAAGCTTTCTTT; CDR3: CASRSQGSTEAFF
J: TRBJ2-1; V: TRBV6-2/TRBV6-3; D: TRBD1; size: .; DNA: TGTGCCAGCAGTTTAGAGGGGGCCTTCTACAATGAGCAGTTCTTC; CDR3: CASSLEGAFYNEQFF
J: TRBJ1-4; V: TRBV5-4; D: .; size: .; DNA: TGTGCCAGCAGCAACTATAGGGGTGGCTCGGCAACTAATGAAAAACTGTTTTTT; CDR3: CASSNYRGGSATNEKLFF
J: TRBJ2-7; V: TRBV18; D: TRBD2; size: .; DNA: TGTGCCAGCTCTCCACCCGTAGCGGGGGGGCCTTACGAGCAGTACTTC; CDR3: CASSPPVAGGPYEQYF